This T cell receptor (beta chain) was sequenced for a study of T cells in Graves' hyperthyroidism and ophthalmopathy. Study-level background: The initial diagnosis was the point when peripheral blood was collected, ahead of any treatment.

About this clonotype itself: Its antigen is unidentified.

Amplification of TCR beta CDR3 regions was performed using RNA transcripts as template. The TCR CDR3 first-round RT-PCR relied on the HTBI primer set. TCRdb processed the multiplex PCR reads anew with MiXCR; each CDR3 protein has one entry. The repertoire consists of roughly 700,000 distinct CDR3 sequences, with around a sixth occurring once and the leading ten covering 15%. Study-level findings and limits: Ophthalmopathy got predicted by the model a median 6.5 months before its onset.

Germline loops: CDR1 MGHDK, CDR2 SYGVNS. The V and J ends lost 4 bases and 3 bases respectively, with 10 bases between them. The CDR3 sequence is 14 residues long. Input material: blood. The receptor was derived from a man aged 45-60 years with Graves' hyperthyroidism. This chain connects TRBV25-1 to TRBJ2-1, with D perhaps TRBD2 (6 bases). DNA for the CDR3: TGTGCCAGCAGTGGGGACTCACTCTACAATGAGCAGTTCTTC. The encoded protein is CASSGDSLYNEQFF.